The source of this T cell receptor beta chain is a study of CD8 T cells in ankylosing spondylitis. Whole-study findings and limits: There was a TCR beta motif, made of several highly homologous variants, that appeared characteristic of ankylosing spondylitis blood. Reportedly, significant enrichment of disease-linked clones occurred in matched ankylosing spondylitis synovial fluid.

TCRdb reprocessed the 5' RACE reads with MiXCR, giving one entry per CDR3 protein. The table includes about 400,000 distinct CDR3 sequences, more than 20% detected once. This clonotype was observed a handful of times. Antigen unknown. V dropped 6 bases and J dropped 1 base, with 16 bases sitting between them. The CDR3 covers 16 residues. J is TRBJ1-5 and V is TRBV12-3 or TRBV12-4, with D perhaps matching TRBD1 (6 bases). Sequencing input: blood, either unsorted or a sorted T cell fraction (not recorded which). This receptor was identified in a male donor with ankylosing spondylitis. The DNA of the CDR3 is TGTGCCAGCAGGGCACGGGGGGCGCGGAGCAATCAGCCCCAGCATTTT. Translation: CASRARGARSNQPQHF.